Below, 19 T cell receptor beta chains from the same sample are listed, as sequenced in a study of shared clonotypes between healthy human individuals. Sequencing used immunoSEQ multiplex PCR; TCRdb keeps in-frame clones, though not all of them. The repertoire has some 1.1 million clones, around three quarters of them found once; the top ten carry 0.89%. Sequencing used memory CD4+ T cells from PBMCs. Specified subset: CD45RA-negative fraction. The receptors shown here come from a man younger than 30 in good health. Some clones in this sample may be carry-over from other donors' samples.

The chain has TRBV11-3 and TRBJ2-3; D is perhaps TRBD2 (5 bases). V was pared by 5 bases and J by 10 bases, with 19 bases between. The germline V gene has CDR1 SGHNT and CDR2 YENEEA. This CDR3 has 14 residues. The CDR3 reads CASSPRPDSASQYF. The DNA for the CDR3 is TGTGCCAGCAGCCCGCGGCCCGATAGCGCCTCGCAGTATTTT.

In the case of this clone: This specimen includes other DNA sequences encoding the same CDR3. This CDR3 is CASRTGAGANVLTF. CDR3 sequence (DNA): TGTGCCAGCCGGACGGGGGCTGGGGCCAACGTCCTGACTTTC. The chain recombines TRBV28 with TRBJ2-6; TRBD2 might be the D (6 bases). This CDR3 is 14 amino acids long. Deletions cut 8 bases from V and 2 bases from J, with 10 bases between. Germline assignment: CDR1 MDHEN and CDR2 SYDVKM.

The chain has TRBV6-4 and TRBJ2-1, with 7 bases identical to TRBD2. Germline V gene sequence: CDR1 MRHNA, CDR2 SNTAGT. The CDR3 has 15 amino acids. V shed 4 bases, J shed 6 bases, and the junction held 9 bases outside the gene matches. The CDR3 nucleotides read TGTGCCAGCAGTGTAGAAGCGGGAAGCCCCAATGAGCAGTTCTTC. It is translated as CASSVEAGSPNEQFF.

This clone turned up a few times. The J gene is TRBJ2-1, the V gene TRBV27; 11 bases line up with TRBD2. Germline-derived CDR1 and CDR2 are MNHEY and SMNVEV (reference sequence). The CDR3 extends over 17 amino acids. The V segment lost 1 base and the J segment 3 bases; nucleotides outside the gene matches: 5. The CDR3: CASSLYGGTSGYNEQFF. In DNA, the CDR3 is TGTGCCAGCAGTTTATATGGAGGGACTAGCGGCTACAATGAGCAGTTCTTC.

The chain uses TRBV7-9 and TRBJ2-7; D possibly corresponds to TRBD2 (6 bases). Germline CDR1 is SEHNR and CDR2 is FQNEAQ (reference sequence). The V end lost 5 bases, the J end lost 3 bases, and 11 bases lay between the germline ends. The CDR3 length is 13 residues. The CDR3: CASSQGLIYEQYF. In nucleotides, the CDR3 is TGTGCCAGCAGCCAGGGACTGATCTACGAGCAGTACTTC.

In DNA form, the CDR3 reads TGTGCCAGCAGCCCCAGCGGGCTTACCTACGAGCAGTACTTC. Translation gives CASSPSGLTYEQYF. This chain uses TRBV28 with TRBJ2-7; possible D gene TRBD2, 6 bases. This CDR3 has 14 residues. V dropped 6 bases and J dropped 2 bases, with 14 bases sitting between them. Germline assignment: CDR1 MDHEN and CDR2 SYDVKM.

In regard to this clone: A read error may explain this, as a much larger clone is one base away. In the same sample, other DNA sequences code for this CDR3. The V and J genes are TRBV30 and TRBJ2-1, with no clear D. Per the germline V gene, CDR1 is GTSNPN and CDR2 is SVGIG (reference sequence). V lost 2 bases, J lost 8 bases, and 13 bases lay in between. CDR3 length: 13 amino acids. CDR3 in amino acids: CAWSRTTLHEQFF. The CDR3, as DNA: TGTGCCTGGAGTCGAACTACGTTACATGAGCAGTTCTTC.

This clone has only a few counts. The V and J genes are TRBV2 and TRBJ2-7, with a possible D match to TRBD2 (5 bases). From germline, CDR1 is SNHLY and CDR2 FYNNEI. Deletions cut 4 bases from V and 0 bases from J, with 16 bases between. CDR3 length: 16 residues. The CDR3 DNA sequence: TGTGCCAGCAGTGGTGGGCGACTAAGCGGCTCCTACGAGCAGTACTTC. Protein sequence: CASSGGRLSGSYEQYF.

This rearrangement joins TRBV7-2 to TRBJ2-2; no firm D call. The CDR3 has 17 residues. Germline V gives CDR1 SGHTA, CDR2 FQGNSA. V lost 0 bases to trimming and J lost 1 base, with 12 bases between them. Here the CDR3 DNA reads TGTGCCAGCAGCTTAGCGAGTCTAGTGGTGAACACCGGGGAGCTGTTTTTT. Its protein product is CASSLASLVVNTGELFF.

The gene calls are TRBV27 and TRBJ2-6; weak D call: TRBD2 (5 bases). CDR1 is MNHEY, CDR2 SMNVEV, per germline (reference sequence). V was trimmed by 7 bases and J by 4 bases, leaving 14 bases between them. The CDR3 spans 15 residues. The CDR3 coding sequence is TGTGCCAGCACCGGGGATCTGGCCGGGGCCAACGTCCTGACTTTC. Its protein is CASTGDLAGANVLTF.

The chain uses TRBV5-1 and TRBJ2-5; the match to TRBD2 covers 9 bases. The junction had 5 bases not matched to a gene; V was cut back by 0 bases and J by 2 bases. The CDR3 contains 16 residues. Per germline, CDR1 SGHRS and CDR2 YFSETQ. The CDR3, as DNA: TGCGCCAGCAGCTTGGGTAGCGGGAGACTACAAGAGACCCAGTACTTC. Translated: CASSLGSGRLQETQYF.

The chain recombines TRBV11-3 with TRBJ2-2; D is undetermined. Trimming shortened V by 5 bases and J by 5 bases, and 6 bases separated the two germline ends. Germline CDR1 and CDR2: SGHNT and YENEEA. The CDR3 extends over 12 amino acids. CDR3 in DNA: TGTGCCAGCAGCGTCGTTACCGGGGAGCTGTTTTTT. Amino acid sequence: CASSVVTGELFF.

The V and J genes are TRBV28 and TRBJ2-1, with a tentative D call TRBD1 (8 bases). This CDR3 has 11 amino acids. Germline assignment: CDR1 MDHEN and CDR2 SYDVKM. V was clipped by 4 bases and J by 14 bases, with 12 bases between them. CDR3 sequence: CASSSQGGKFF. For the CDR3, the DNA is TGTGCCAGCAGTTCACAGGGGGGGAAGTTCTTC.

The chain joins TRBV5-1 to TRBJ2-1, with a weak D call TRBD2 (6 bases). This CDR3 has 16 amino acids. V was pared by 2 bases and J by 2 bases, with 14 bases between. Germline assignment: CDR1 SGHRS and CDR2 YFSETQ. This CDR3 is CASSFSASEAYNEQFF. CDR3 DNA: TGCGCCAGCAGCTTTTCCGCTAGCGAGGCCTACAATGAGCAGTTCTTC.

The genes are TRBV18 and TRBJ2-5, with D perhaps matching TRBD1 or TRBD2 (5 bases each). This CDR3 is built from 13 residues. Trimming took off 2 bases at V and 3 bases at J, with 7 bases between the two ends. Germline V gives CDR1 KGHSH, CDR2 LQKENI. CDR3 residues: CASSPRGEETQYF. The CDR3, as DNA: TGTGCCAGCTCACCAAGGGGAGAAGAGACCCAGTACTTC.

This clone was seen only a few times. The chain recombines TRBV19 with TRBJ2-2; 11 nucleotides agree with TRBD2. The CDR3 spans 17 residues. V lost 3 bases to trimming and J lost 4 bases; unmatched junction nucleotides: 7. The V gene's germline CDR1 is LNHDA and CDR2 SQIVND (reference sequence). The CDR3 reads CASSIMGSGRATGELFF. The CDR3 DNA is TGTGCCAGTAGTATTATGGGTAGCGGGAGGGCCACCGGGGAGCTGTTTTTT.

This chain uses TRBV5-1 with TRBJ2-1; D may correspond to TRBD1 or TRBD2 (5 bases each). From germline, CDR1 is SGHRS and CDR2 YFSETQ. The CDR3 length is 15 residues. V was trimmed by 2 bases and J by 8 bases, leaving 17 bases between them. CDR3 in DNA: TGCGCCAGCAGCTTCGGGACGAGGAATAGGGATGAGCAGTTCTTC. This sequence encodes CASSFGTRNRDEQFF. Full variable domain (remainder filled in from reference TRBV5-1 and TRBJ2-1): KAGVTQTPRYLIKTRGQQVTLSCSPISGHRSVSWYQQTPGQGLQFLFEYFSETQRNKGNFPGRFSGRQFSNSRSEMNVSTLELGDSALYLCASSFGTRNRDEQFFGPGTRLTVL.

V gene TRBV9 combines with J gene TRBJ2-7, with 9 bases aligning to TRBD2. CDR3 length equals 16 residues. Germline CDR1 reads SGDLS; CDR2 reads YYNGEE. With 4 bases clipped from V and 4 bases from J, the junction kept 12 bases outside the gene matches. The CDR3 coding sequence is TGTGCCAGCAGCCCGCCGGGGCGGGAGGGCGTATACGAGCAGTACTTC. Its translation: CASSPPGREGVYEQYF.

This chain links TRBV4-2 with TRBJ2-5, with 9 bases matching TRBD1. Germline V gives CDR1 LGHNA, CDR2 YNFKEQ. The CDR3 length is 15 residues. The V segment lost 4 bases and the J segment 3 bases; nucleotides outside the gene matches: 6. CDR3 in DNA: TGTGCCAGCAGCCTTACAGGGGGCGCGGAAGAGACCCAGTACTTC. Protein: CASSLTGGAEETQYF.